The sequence of this TCR beta chain was determined in a study of T-cell reconstitution after alpha-beta-depleted transplantation in children. Unique molecular identifiers were built into the TCRbeta library. One entry per CDR3 protein results from TCRdb running MiXCR on the PCR reads. Among 250,000 to 350,000 distinct CDR3 sequences listed, 9.5% to 10% were seen once. The receptor was isolated from a human donor who donated a stem cell graft to a child with SCID. Here the sequenced sample was PBMCs from the stem cell graft donor, taken from the stem cell graft.

The CDR3 region has the DNA TGCAGCGTTGTAGGGGACAGGGGCTACACCTTC. It yields the protein CSVVGDRGYTF. The chain joins TRBV29-1 to TRBJ1-2, with 8 bases that match TRBD1. After removal of 4 bases from V and 8 bases from J, the junction contained 3 bases not matched to a gene. The CDR3 has 11 amino acids. Per the germline V gene, CDR1 is SQVTM and CDR2 is ANQGSEA. Using reference TRBV29-1 and TRBJ1-2 for the parts outside the CDR3, the full variable domain is SAVISQKPSRDICQRGTSLTIQCQVDSQVTMMFWYRQQPGQSLTLIATANQGSEATYESGFVIDKFPISRPNLTFSTLTVSNMSPEDSSIYLCSVVGDRGYTFGSGTRLTVV.